This T cell receptor (beta chain) appears in the sequencing data of a study of blood T cells in healthy people across ages. Study-level points and caveats: Per million T cells, TCR beta diversity dropped roughly linearly as age increased. Naive CD4+ cells and diversity were both higher in long-lived donors than in aged donors. It was held that the diversity estimates obtained from one million T cells were underestimates.

Sample-barcoded 5' priming and a J-beta primer mix drove a second PCR of roughly 7 to 11 cycles. A template-switch adaptor containing 12 random nucleotides labeled each cDNA molecule. One entry per CDR3 protein, called by TCRdb with MiXCR from the 5' RACE reads. The table shows about 650,000 distinct CDR3 sequences, with about 30% occurring only once. This clonotype was picked up many times. Its specificity is not known. CDR3 length equals 14 residues. Trimming cost V 6 bases and J 3 bases, with 15 bases left between them. CDR1 is MDHEN, CDR2 SYDVKM, per germline. This clonotype originated in a woman aged 80 or older in good health. The chain joins TRBV28 to TRBJ2-7, with D maybe TRBD1 (7 bases). The material sequenced was blood. For the CDR3, the DNA is TGTGCCAGCAGACGTCAGGGGGGAAGCTACGAGCAGTACTTC. This translates into CASRRQGGSYEQYF. Supplemented by reference TRBV28 and TRBJ2-7, the full variable domain reads DVKVTQSSRYLVKRTGEKVFLECVQDMDHENMFWYRQDPGLGLRLIYFSYDVKMKEKGDIPEGYSVSREKKERFSLILESASTNQTSMYLCASRRQGGSYEQYFGPGTRLTVT.